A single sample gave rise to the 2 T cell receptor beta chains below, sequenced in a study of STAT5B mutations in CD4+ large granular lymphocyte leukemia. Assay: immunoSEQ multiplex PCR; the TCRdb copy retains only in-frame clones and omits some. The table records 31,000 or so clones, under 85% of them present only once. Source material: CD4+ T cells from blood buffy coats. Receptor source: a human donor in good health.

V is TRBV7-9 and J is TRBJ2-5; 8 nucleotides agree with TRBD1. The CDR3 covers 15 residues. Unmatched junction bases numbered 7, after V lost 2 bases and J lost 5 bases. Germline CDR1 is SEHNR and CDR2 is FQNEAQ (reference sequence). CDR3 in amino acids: CASSLNTGGVETQYF. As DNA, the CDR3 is TGTGCCAGCAGCTTAAATACAGGGGGTGTTGAGACCCAGTACTTC. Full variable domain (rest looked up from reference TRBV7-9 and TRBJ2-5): DTGVSQNPRHKITKRGQNVTFRCDPISEHNRLYWYRQTLGQGPEFLTYFQNEAQLEKSRLLSDRFSAERPKGSFSTLEIQRTEQGDSAMYLCASSLNTGGVETQYFGPGTRLLVL.

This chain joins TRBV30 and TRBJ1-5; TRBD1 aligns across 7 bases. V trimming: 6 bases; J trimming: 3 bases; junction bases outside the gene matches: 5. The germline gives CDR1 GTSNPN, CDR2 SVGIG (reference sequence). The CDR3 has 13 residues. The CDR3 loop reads CACHGTDNQPQHF. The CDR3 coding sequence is TGTGCCTGCCACGGGACAGACAATCAGCCCCAGCATTTT.